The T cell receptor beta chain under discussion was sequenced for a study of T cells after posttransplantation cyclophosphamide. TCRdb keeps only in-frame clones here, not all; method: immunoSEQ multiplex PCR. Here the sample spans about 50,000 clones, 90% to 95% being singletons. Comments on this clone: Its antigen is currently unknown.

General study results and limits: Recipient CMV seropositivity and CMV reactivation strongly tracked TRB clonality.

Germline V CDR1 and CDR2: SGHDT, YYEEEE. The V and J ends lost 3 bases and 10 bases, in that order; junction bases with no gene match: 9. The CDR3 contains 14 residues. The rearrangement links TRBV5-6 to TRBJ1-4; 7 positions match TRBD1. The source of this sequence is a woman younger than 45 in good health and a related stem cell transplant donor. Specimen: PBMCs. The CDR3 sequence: CASSSQTGRGKLFF. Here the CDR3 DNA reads TGTGCCAGCAGCTCCCAGACAGGGCGAGGAAAACTGTTTTTT.